The TCR beta chain described here comes from a study of T cell repertoires in cytomegalovirus infection. The overall study: A matching HLA type, together with CMV infection, was signaled by public TCR beta signatures. General study points: HLA-C-restricted TCR beta clonotypes specific for CMV led the ex vivo response.

TCRdb used MiXCR to reprocess the reads, holding one entry per CDR3 protein. The repertoire consists of about 400,000 distinct CDR3 sequences, with around 18% occurring once and the leading ten covering 8.5% to 10%. This clonotype was counted ten times or more. Its antigen is currently unknown. CDR3 length: 14 amino acids. Trimming took 3 bases from V and 1 from J, leaving 7 bases between them. This chain links TRBV12-3 or TRBV12-4 with TRBJ2-1; D may be TRBD1 (5 bases). This sequence originates from a human donor in good health (CMV status not recorded). Some clones in this sample may be carry-over from other donors' samples. The sequencing sample was made of PBMCs. The CDR3 reads CASSFSGSYNEQFF. In nucleotides, the CDR3 is TGTGCCAGCAGTTTTTCAGGGTCCTACAATGAGCAGTTCTTC.